This entry is about one T cell receptor (beta chain). This clone has only one observation. The specificity of this receptor is unknown. Within one base of it there is no much larger clone, and no base qualities were kept. This entry comes from a study of blood T cell repertoires in COVID-19 (dated by TCRdb to 2018 to 2020). In terms of the full investigation: Samples covering the acute and convalescent phases of COVID-19 were provided by collaborators in the United States, Italy and Spain. The material from the prospective study consisted of cDNA or gDNA derived from T cells, B-cell-depleted T cells, or PBMCs. The dataset comprised deeply sampled blood TCRbeta repertoires from subjects exposed to, actively infected with, or recovered from COVID-19. A freely available public database, intended as a resource for researchers studying the immune response to SARS-CoV-2, is where the repertoires were released. Samples were obtained from the ongoing ImmuneRACE study (first 160 participants) and from 1,000 to 1,500 subjects provided by 6 global collaborators. A de-identified subject ID, COVID-19 status, age in years and sex were almost always included in the sample metadata. Where available, HLA class I and class II types were taken from metadata supplied by the sample provider and were not determined by assay-based typing.

The CDR3 goes from the cysteine to the phenylalanine over 15 residues. The entry retains the CDR3 DNA only, 45 bases that are in frame from base 1. The junction shows trimming of 7 bases on V and 3 bases on J, and the gene matches do not reach 5 bases of it. The germline V gene encodes CDR1 LNHDA and CDR2 SQIVND (reference sequence). General study outcomes and caveats: The quantity of clinical and demographic metadata differed by source and by participant and was supplied without curation.

TCRbeta CDR3 regions were amplified from genomic DNA by means of the immunoSEQ Assay, a bias-controlled multiplex PCR. On the authors' methods: Nucleated cell counts per sample were estimated from amplification of reference gene primers within the assay. To quantify the absolute abundance of each unique TCRbeta CDR3 rearrangement, sequence reads were collapsed and filtered. Productive Simpson clonality was computed per sample as the square root of Simpson's diversity index over productive rearrangements. The immuneACCESS repertoire file appears here via TCRdb, limited to in-frame rearrangements. These files lack a portion of the clones; in checked studies, under half of the deficit traces to unresolved V genes, and the cause of the others is not known. V and J calls plus clone size are reproduced from that table; the DNA served to infer D and trimming. The sample table holds some 370,000 clones, of which roughly 80% were seen once. The top ten constitute about 4.8% of the sample.

Enrolling through a virtual design, the prospective study's participants ranged in age from about 18 to 89 years and lived across about two dozen United States geographic areas. To assign participants to cohorts, the prospective study relied on clinical history that participants themselves reported in a screening survey and a study questionnaire. For ImmuneRACE Cohort 3, a participant was defined as recovered based on two consecutive negative NP/OP PCR tests, clearance by a healthcare professional, or resolution of symptoms. Each participant in the prospective study had whole blood, serum and a nasopharyngeal or oropharyngeal swab collected by mobile phlebotomists. Prospective study participants could optionally give additional blood draws and questionnaires over an approximately two-month period. Blood samples from the prospective study were shipped frozen or at room temperature prior to DNA extraction.

The sequence is built from TRBV19 and TRBJ2-3, and TRBD2 aligns with 12 junction nucleotides. Source material: PBMCs or T cells enriched from blood (not recorded which). The sequence was obtained from a woman aged 45-65 years who had recovered from COVID-19. The DNA sequence follows: TGTGCCAGTATTGGGACTAGCGGGTGGACAGATACGCAGTATTTT. The encoded protein is CASIGTSGWTDTQYF.